This TCR beta chain comes out of a study of graft-versus-host responses after intestinal transplantation. Whole-study findings and limits: Clonal ratios of graft-versus-host to host-versus-graft in allografts were high for patients exhibiting graft-donor T cell macrochimerism.

V lost 8 bases, J lost 4 bases, and 12 bases lay in between. This CDR3 has 14 amino acids. CDR1 is MNHEY and CDR2 is SVGAGI in the germline V gene. Concerning this clone: What it binds is not known.

TCRdb's table, derived via immunoSEQ multiplex PCR, lists solely in-frame clones and lacks some. Of about 30,000 clones in the sample, 90% to 95% are singletons; the top ten hold about 0.66%. The clonotype was recovered from a human patient who received an intestinal transplant, so some T cells may come from the graft donor. The chain is built from TRBV6-5 and TRBJ1-6, with D hard to call. Sample: PBMCs, taken approximately 66 days after intestinal transplant. In nucleotides, the CDR3 is TGTGCCAGCTCCGAGGTGACATATAATTCACCCCTCCACTTT. Translated: CASSEVTYNSPLHF.